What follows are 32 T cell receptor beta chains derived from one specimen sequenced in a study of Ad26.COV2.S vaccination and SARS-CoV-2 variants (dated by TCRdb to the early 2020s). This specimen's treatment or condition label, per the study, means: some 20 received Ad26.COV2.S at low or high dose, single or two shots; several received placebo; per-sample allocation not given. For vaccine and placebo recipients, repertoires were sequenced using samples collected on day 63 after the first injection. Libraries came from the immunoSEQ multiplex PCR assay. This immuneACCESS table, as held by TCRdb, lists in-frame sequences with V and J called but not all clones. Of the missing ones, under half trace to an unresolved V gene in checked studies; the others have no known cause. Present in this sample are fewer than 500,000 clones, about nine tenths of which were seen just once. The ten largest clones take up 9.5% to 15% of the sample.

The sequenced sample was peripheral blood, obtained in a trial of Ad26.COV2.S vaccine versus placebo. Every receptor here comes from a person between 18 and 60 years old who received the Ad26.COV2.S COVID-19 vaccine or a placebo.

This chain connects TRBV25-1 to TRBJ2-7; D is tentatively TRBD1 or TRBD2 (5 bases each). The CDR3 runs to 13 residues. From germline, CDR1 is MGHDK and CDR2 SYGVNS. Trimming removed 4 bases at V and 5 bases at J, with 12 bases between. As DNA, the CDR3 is TGTGCCAGCAGTGGACGAAGGGGAGACGAGCAGTACTTC. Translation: CASSGRRGDEQYF.

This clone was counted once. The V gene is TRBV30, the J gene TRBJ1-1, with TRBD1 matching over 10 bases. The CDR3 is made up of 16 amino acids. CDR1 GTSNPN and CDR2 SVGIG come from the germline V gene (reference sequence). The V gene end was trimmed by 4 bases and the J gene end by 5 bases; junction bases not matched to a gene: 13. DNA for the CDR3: TGTGCCTGGACCAAATCCTCGGGACAGGGGTGGACTGAAGCTTTCTTT. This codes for CAWTKSSGQGWTEAFF.

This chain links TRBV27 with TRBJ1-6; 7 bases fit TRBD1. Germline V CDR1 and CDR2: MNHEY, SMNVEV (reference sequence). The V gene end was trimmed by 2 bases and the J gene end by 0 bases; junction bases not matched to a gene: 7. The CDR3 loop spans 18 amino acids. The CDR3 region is CASSLGQGVSSYNSPLHF. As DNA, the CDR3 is TGTGCCAGCAGTTTAGGGCAGGGGGTGAGCTCCTATAATTCACCCCTCCACTTT.

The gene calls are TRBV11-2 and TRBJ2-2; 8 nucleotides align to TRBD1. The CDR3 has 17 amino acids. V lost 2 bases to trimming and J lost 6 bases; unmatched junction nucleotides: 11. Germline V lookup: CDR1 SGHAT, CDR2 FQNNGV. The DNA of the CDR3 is TGTGCCAGCAGCTTACCCCAGGGGGCGTCTACACCCGGGGAGCTGTTTTTT. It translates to CASSLPQGASTPGELFF.

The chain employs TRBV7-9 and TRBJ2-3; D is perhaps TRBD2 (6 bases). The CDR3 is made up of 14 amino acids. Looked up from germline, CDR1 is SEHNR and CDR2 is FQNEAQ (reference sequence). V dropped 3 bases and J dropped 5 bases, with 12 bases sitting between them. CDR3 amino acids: CASSFGGSGDTQYF. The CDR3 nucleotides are TGTGCCAGCAGCTTCGGGGGTAGCGGAGATACGCAGTATTTT.

The CDR3 loop is CASRTGTSRTDTQYF. The CDR3 nucleotides are TGTGCCAGTAGGACAGGGACATCCCGCACAGATACGCAGTATTTT. The chain couples TRBV19 to TRBJ2-3, with 7 bases lining up with TRBD1. This CDR3 comprises 15 residues. Germline V gene lookup returns CDR1 LNHDA and CDR2 SQIVND (reference sequence). The J segment lost 1 base and the V segment lost 6 bases, leaving 7 bases of the junction unmatched.

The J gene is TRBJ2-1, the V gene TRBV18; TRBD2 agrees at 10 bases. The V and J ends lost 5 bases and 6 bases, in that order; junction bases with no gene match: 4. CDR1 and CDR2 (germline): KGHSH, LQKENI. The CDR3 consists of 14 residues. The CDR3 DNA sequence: TGTGCCAGCTCAATGCTAGCGGGGGCCAATGAGCAGTTCTTC. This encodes CASSMLAGANEQFF.

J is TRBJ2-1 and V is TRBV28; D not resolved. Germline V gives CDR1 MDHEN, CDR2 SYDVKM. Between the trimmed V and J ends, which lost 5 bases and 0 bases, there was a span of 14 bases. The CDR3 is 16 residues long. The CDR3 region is CASSPPDTSSYNEQFF. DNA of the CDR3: TGTGCCAGCAGTCCACCAGACACGAGCTCCTACAATGAGCAGTTCTTC.

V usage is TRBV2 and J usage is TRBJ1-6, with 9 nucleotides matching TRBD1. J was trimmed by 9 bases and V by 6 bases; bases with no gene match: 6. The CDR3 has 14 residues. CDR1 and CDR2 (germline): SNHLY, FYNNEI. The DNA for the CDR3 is TGTGCCAGCAGATCACAGGGGGCGCCTTCACCCCTCCACTTT. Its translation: CASRSQGAPSPLHF.

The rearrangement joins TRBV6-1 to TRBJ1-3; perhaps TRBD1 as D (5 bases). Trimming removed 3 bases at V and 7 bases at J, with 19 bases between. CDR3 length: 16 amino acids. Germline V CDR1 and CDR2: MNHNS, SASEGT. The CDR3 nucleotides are TGTGCCAGCAGTGACGACCGGGACTTTGTTCGGAACACCATATATTTT. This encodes CASSDDRDFVRNTIYF.

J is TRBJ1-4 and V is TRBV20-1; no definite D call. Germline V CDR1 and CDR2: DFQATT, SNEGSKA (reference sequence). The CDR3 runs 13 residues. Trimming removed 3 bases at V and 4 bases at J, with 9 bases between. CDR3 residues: CSASAGFNEKLFF. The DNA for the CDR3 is TGCAGTGCTAGTGCGGGATTTAATGAAAAACTGTTTTTT.

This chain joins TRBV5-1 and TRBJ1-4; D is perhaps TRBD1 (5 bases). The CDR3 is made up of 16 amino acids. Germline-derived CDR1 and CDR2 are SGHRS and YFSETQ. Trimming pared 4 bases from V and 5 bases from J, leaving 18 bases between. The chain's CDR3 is CASSIETGPGNEKLFF. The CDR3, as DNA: TGCGCCAGCAGCATTGAAACAGGCCCCGGGAATGAAAAACTGTTTTTT.

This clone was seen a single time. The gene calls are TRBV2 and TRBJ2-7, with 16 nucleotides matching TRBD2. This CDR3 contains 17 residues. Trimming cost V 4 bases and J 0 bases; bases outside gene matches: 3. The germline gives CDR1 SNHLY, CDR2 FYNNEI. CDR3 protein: CASSGGLAGGSSYEQYF. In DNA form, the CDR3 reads TGTGCCAGCAGTGGGGGACTAGCGGGAGGGAGCTCCTACGAGCAGTACTTC.

The CDR3 nucleotides are TGCGCCAGCAGCCAACAGGCTAGCGGGGTTTACAATGAGCAGTTCTTC. It yields the protein CASSQQASGVYNEQFF. V and J are TRBV4-1 and TRBJ2-1; 9 bases fit TRBD2. The CDR3 runs to 16 residues. V lost 2 bases to trimming and J lost 4 bases; unmatched junction nucleotides: 6. CDR1 and CDR2 (germline): MGHRA, YSYEKL.

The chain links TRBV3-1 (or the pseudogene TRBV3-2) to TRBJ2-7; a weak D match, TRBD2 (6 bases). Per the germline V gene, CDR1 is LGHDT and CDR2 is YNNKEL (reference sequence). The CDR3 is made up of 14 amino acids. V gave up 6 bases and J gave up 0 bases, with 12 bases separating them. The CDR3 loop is CASSPGGSSYEQYF. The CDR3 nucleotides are TGTGCCAGCAGTCCCGGGGGTAGCTCCTACGAGCAGTACTTC.

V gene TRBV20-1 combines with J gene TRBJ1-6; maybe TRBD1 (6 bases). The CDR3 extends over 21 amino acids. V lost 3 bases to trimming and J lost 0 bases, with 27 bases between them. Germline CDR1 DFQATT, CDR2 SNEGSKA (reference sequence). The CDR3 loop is CSASVNLGGATSGSYNSPLHF. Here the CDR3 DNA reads TGCAGTGCTAGTGTAAACCTCGGGGGCGCGACATCTGGCTCCTATAATTCACCCCTCCACTTT.

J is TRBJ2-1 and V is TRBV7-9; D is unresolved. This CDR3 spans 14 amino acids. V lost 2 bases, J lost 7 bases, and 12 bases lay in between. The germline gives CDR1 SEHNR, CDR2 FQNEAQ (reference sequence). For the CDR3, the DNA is TGTGCCAGCAGCTTACATATAGCATCGAATGAGCAGTTCTTC. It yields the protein CASSLHIASNEQFF.

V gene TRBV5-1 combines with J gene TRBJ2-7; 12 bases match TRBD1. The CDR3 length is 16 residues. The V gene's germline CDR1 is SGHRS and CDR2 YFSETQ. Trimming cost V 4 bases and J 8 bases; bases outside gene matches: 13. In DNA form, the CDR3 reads TGCGCCAGCAGCCTCGAACCGGGACAGGGGGCTTTACAGCAGTACTTC. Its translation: CASSLEPGQGALQQYF.

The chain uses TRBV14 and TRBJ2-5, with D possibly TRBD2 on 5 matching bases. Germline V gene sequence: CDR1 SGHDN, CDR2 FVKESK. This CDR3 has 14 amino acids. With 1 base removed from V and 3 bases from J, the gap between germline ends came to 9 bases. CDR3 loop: CASSQGGGKETQYF. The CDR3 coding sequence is TGTGCCAGCAGCCAAGGTGGAGGAAAAGAGACCCAGTACTTC. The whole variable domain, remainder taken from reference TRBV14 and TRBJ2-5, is EAGVTQFPSHSVIEKGQTVTLRCDPISGHDNLYWYRRVMGKEIKFLLHFVKESKQDESGMPNNRFLAERTGGTYSTLKVQPAELEDSGVYFCASSQGGGKETQYFGPGTRLLVL.

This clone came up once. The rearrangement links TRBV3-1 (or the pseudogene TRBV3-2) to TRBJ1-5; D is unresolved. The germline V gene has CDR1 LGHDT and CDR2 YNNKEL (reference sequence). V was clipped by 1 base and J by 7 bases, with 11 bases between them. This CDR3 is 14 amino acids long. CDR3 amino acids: CASSQGSVRQPQHF. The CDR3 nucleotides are TGTGCCAGCAGCCAAGGTAGTGTCAGACAGCCCCAGCATTTT.

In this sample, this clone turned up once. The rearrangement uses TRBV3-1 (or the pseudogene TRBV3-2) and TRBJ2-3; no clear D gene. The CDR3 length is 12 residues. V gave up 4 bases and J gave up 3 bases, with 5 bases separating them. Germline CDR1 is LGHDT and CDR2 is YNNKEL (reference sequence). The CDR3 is CASSPRTDTQYF. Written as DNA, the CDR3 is TGTGCCAGCAGCCCCCGGACAGATACGCAGTATTTT.

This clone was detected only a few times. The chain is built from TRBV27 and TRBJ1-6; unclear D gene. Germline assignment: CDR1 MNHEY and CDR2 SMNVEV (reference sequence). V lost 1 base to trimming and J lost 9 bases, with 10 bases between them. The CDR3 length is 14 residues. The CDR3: CASSLLREASPLHF. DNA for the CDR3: TGTGCCAGCAGTTTATTACGGGAAGCTTCACCCCTCCACTTT.

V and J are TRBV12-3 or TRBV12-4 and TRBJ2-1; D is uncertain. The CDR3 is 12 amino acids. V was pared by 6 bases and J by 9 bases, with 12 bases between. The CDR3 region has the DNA TGTGCCAGCAGCCGCCACAGAGCTGAGCAGTTCTTC. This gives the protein CASSRHRAEQFF.

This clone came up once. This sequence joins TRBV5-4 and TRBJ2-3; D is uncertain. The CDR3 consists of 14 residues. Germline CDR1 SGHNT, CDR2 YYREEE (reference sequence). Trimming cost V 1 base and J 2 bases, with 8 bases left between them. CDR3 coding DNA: TGTGCCAGCAGCTTGCCGGCGATCACAGATACGCAGTATTTT. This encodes CASSLPAITDTQYF. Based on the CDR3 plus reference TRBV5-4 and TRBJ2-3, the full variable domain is ETGVTQSPTHLIKTRGQQVTLRCSSQSGHNTVSWYQQALGQGPQFIFQYYREEENGRGNFPPRFSGLQFPNYSSELNVNALELDDSALYLCASSLPAITDTQYFGPGTRLTVL.

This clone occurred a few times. The CDR3 DNA is TGCGCCAGCAGTGGAAGTGTGGGACAGGGGAGGACGAACACCGGGGAGCTGTTTTTT. Translation: CASSGSVGQGRTNTGELFF. The chain has TRBV10-1 and TRBJ2-2; 10 bases are shared with TRBD1. Germline lookup yields CDR1 WNHNN and CDR2 SYGVQD (reference sequence). V dropped 4 bases and J dropped 0; count of bases not matched to a gene: 11. CDR3 size: 19 residues.

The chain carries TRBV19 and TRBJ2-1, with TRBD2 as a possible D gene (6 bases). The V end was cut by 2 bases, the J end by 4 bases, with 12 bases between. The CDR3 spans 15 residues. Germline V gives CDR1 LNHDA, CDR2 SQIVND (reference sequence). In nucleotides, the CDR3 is TGTGCCAGTAGTATATCAGCGGGTAGGTACAATGAGCAGTTCTTC. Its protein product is CASSISAGRYNEQFF.

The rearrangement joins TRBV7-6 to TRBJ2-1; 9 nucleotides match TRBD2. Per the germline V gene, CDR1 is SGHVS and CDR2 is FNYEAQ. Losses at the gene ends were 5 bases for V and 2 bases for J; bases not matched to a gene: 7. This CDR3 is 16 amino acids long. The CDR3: CASSLGLASTYNEQFF. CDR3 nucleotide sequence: TGTGCCAGCAGCCTCGGACTAGCGAGCACCTACAATGAGCAGTTCTTC.

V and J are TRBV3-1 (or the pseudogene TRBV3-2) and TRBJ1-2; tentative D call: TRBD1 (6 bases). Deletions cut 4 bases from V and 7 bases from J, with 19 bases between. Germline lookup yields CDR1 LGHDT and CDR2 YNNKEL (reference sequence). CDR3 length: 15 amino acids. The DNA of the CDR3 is TGTGCCAGCAGCCCCGGTCCTAGACAGGCCCGTGGCTACACCTTC. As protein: CASSPGPRQARGYTF.

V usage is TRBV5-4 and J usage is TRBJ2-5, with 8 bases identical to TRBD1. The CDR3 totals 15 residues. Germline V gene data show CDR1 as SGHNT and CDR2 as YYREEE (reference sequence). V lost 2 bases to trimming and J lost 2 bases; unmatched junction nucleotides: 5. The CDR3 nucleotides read TGTGCCAGCAGCTTCGTGGGGACAGGACAAGAGACCCAGTACTTC. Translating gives CASSFVGTGQETQYF.

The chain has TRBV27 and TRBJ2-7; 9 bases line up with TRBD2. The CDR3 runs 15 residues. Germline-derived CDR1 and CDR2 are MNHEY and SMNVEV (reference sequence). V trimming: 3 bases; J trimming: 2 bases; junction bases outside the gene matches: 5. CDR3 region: CASSFGAGGTYEQYF. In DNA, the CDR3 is TGTGCCAGCAGTTTCGGAGCGGGAGGTACCTACGAGCAGTACTTC.

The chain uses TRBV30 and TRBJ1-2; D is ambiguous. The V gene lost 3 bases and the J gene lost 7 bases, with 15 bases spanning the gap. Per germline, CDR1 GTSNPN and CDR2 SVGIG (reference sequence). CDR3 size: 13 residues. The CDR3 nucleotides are TGTGCCTGGAGGTTAATGGGTCATGGTGGCTACACCTTC. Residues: CAWRLMGHGGYTF.

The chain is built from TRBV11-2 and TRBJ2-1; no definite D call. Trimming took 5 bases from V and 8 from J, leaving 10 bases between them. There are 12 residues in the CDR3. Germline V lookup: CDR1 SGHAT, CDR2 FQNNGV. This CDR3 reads CASSTNRDEQFF. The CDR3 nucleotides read TGTGCCAGCAGCACCAACAGAGATGAGCAGTTCTTC.